What follows are 24 T cell receptor beta chains derived from one specimen sequenced in a study of blood T cell repertoires in COVID-19. Profiling relied on immunoSEQ multiplex PCR, and the TCRdb table lists in-frame clones only, not all of them. The sample records roughly 99,000 clones, 85% to 95% being singletons. Sample: peripheral blood. The receptor set was obtained from a woman under 40 with acute or convalescent COVID-19.

Here the CDR3 DNA reads TGCGCCAGCAGCTTGGCCGCGGGGCGGAATTCACCCCTCCACTTT. It is translated as CASSLAAGRNSPLHF. This chain connects TRBV5-1 to TRBJ1-6, with D perhaps TRBD1 (5 bases). CDR1 is SGHRS and CDR2 is YFSETQ in the germline V gene. There are 15 residues in the CDR3. V lost 0 bases, J lost 7 bases, and 11 bases lay in between.

The chain has TRBV7-9 and TRBJ2-6; D might be TRBD1 (6 bases). Germline CDR1 SEHNR, CDR2 FQNEAQ (reference sequence). CDR3 length: 16 residues. The germline V and J ends were trimmed by 2 bases and 0 bases, with 8 bases remaining between them. The CDR3 nucleotides read TGTGCCAGCAGCTTAAGGGGGTTCTCTGGGGCCAACGTCCTGACTTTC. As protein: CASSLRGFSGANVLTF.

This sequence joins TRBV7-9 and TRBJ1-6; 10 bases align to TRBD1. From germline, CDR1 is SEHNR and CDR2 FQNEAQ (reference sequence). V was pared by 2 bases and J by 7 bases, with 5 bases of the junction left unmatched. The CDR3 is 16 amino acids. CDR3 sequence (DNA): TGTGCCAGCAGCTTAATAGGACAGGGGGGCAATTCACCCCTCCACTTT. Its protein product is CASSLIGQGGNSPLHF.

The V gene is TRBV11-1, the J gene TRBJ2-5; D is possibly TRBD2 (6 bases). CDR1 is SGHAT, CDR2 FQDESV, per germline (reference sequence). The CDR3 spans 14 residues. The V end was cut by 2 bases, the J end by 4 bases, with 11 bases between. The chain's CDR3 is CASSLSGGVETQYF. The DNA for the CDR3 is TGTGCCAGCAGCTTAAGCGGAGGGGTAGAGACCCAGTACTTC.

This clone came up once. The rearrangement joins TRBV11-2 to TRBJ2-3; TRBD2 matches 10 bases. This CDR3 is 19 amino acids long. V was clipped by 4 bases and J by 1 base; unmatched bases: 14. Looked up from germline, CDR1 is SGHAT and CDR2 is FQNNGV. For the CDR3, the DNA is TGTGCCAGCAGCTCAAGGCGGTCTAGCGGGAGCCGTGGCACAGATACGCAGTATTTT. Translating it yields CASSSRRSSGSRGTDTQYF.

CDR3 loop: CASWSGTRTSYEQYF. The DNA of the CDR3 is TGTGCCAGCTGGAGCGGGACACGAACTTCCTACGAGCAGTACTTC. The chain recombines TRBV28 with TRBJ2-7; the D gene is possibly TRBD2 (7 bases). The CDR3 loop spans 15 amino acids. From germline, CDR1 is MDHEN and CDR2 SYDVKM. V lost 8 bases to trimming and J lost 1 base, with 18 bases between them.

The genes are TRBV3-1 (or the pseudogene TRBV3-2) and TRBJ2-7, with TRBD2 identical over 8 bases. Germline loops: CDR1 LGHDT, CDR2 YNNKEL (reference sequence). The V and J ends lost 7 bases and 3 bases, in that order; junction bases with no gene match: 2. This CDR3 spans 12 amino acids. The CDR3 DNA reads as TGTGCCAGCACCCGGGAGGGCTACGAGCAGTACTTC. Translating gives CASTREGYEQYF.

The rearrangement links TRBV7-3 to TRBJ2-7, with TRBD1 matching 8 bases. V dropped 4 bases and J dropped 0; count of bases not matched to a gene: 8. This CDR3 is built from 16 residues. Germline assignment: CDR1 SGHTA and CDR2 FQGTGA. This chain's CDR3 is CASSSSPGTGSYEQYF. In nucleotides, the CDR3 is TGTGCCAGCAGCTCGTCACCCGGGACAGGCTCCTACGAGCAGTACTTC.

This clone has just one count. This CDR3 is CASSYFAEAFF. The CDR3, as DNA: TGTGCCAGTAGCTATTTCGCCGAAGCTTTCTTT. The V gene is TRBV19, the J gene TRBJ1-1; no firm D call. Germline V gene lookup returns CDR1 LNHDA and CDR2 SQIVND (reference sequence). V lost 6 bases to trimming and J lost 8 bases, with 10 bases between them. The length of the CDR3 is 11 residues. The entire variable domain, with the rest obtained from reference TRBV19 and TRBJ1-1, is as follows: DGGITQSPKYLFRKEGQNVTLSCEQNLNHDAMYWYRQDPGQGLRLIYYSQIVNDFQKGDIAEGYSVSREKKESFPLTVTSAQKNPTAFYLCASSYFAEAFFGQGTRLTVV.

CDR3 amino acids: CASSPSSGSGANVLTF. In DNA form, the CDR3 reads TGTGCCAGCAGCCCGTCGTCGGGCTCTGGGGCCAACGTCCTGACTTTC. The chain uses TRBV7-3 and TRBJ2-6; D unclear. Trimming took 5 bases from V and 0 from J, leaving 11 bases between them. The CDR3 consists of 16 residues. Germline V CDR1 and CDR2: SGHTA, FQGTGA.

The chain is built from TRBV18 and TRBJ1-2; tentative D call: TRBD1 (5 bases). Germline CDR1 reads KGHSH; CDR2 reads LQKENI. The CDR3 length is 15 residues. The V end was cut by 1 base, the J end by 6 bases, with 15 bases between. The CDR3: CASSPLGQAGNGYTF. CDR3 bases: TGTGCCAGCTCACCACTGGGGCAGGCGGGGAATGGCTACACCTTC.

V and J are TRBV30 and TRBJ1-6; D might be TRBD1 (6 bases). The germline V gene encodes CDR1 GTSNPN and CDR2 SVGIG (reference sequence). The CDR3 length is 13 residues. Between the trimmed V and J ends, which lost 2 bases and 8 bases, there was a span of 10 bases. CDR3 sequence reads: CAWSQAGDSPLHF. In DNA, the CDR3 is TGTGCCTGGAGTCAGGCAGGGGATTCACCCCTCCACTTT.

The V call is TRBV29-1, the J call TRBJ1-1; 10 bases align to TRBD1. The CDR3 is made up of 15 amino acids. The germline V gene has CDR1 SQVTM and CDR2 ANQGSEA. V was clipped by 3 bases and J by 5 bases; unmatched bases: 9. The CDR3 loop is CSVEGRQGAQTEAFF. CDR3 DNA sequence: TGCAGCGTTGAGGGAAGACAGGGGGCCCAAACTGAAGCTTTCTTT.

Note on this clone: The sample has other DNA sequences that encode this CDR3 too. V is TRBV19 and J is TRBJ1-5; D gene unclear. The length of the CDR3 is 13 residues. V shed 6 bases and J shed 5 bases, with 11 bases lying between them. Germline values: CDR1 LNHDA, CDR2 SQIVND (reference sequence). CDR3 bases: TGTGCCAGTAGCCCAAATCGGGATCAGCCCCAGCATTTT. Protein product: CASSPNRDQPQHF.

This clone was observed a handful of times. The chain is built from TRBV24-1 and TRBJ1-5, with a weak D call TRBD1 (5 bases). This CDR3 has 14 amino acids. Germline V lookup: CDR1 KGHDR, CDR2 SFDVKD. Trimming removed 3 bases at V and 4 bases at J, with 9 bases between. DNA for the CDR3: TGTGCCACCAGTGATCGACAGCCGAATCAGCCCCAGCATTTT. It specifies CATSDRQPNQPQHF.

As DNA, the CDR3 is TGTGCCAGCAGCTCCCCCCGGGACAGGGTGAGGGGCTACACCTTC. It specifies CASSSPRDRVRGYTF. The chain recombines TRBV11-2 with TRBJ1-2; 9 bases are shared with TRBD1. CDR1 is SGHAT, CDR2 FQNNGV, per germline. J gave up 8 bases and V 4 bases, and 11 bases lay outside the gene matches. There are 15 residues in the CDR3.

The V gene is TRBV10-3, the J gene TRBJ2-3; D might be TRBD1 (5 bases). The germline CDR1 and CDR2 sequences are ENHRY and SYGVKD. CDR3 length equals 14 residues. V lost 8 bases, J lost 2 bases, and 14 bases lay in between. The CDR3 here is CAIARTTYTDTQYF. In DNA, the CDR3 is TGTGCCATCGCGAGGACAACGTACACAGATACGCAGTATTTT.

V gene TRBV5-4 combines with J gene TRBJ1-2; D might be TRBD1 (6 bases). CDR3 length: 15 residues. Between the trimmed V and J ends, which lost 3 bases and 5 bases, there was a span of 17 bases. Germline V gene lookup returns CDR1 SGHNT and CDR2 YYREEE (reference sequence). The chain's CDR3 is CASSSPHRDSYGYTF. The CDR3 bases are TGTGCCAGCAGCTCTCCCCACAGGGATTCGTATGGCTACACCTTC.

The V and J genes are TRBV10-3 and TRBJ1-1, with a weak D call TRBD1 (5 bases). The V end lost 4 bases, the J end lost 4 bases, and 10 bases lay between the germline ends. The CDR3 runs 13 residues. The germline V gene encodes CDR1 ENHRY and CDR2 SYGVKD. The CDR3 sequence: CAISGGRATEAFF. CDR3 sequence (DNA): TGTGCCATCAGTGGGGGCAGGGCCACTGAAGCTTTCTTT.

The chain has TRBV5-1 and TRBJ2-1; 7 bases are shared with TRBD2. CDR3 length equals 17 residues. Trimming removed 0 bases from V and 9 bases from J; junction bases left unmatched: 15. Germline CDR1 SGHRS, CDR2 YFSETQ. The CDR3 reads CASSLGGSGVGLREQFF. The CDR3 DNA reads as TGCGCCAGCAGCTTGGGGGGAAGCGGGGTTGGGTTACGTGAGCAGTTCTTC.

The V and J genes are TRBV5-6 and TRBJ2-7; TRBD2 aligns across 8 bases. With V trimmed by 4 bases and J by 2 bases, 5 bases remained unmatched. The germline V gene encodes CDR1 SGHDT and CDR2 YYEEEE. This CDR3 comprises 14 residues. The CDR3 nucleotides are TGTGCCAGCAGCCTTACTAGCGGCGCCTACGAGCAGTACTTC. Its translation is CASSLTSGAYEQYF.

The chain employs TRBV5-6 and TRBJ2-7, with 8 bases aligning to TRBD1. V shed 3 bases and J 4 bases; nucleotides not matched to a gene: 12. From germline, CDR1 is SGHDT and CDR2 YYEEEE. This CDR3 region has 16 residues. The CDR3 nucleotides are TGTGCCAGCAGCTCTGGGACAGGTCTAAGGGATTACGAGCAGTACTTC. Its protein is CASSSGTGLRDYEQYF.

V usage is TRBV2 and J usage is TRBJ2-7, with D possibly matching TRBD2 (6 bases). The ends were cut back, 11 bases at V and 4 bases at J, with 18 bases in the middle. Germline V gene data show CDR1 as SNHLY and CDR2 as FYNNEI. The CDR3 sequence is 13 residues long. CDR3: CAGGRSEGYEQYF. For the CDR3, the DNA is TGTGCCGGAGGGCGGAGTGAGGGGTACGAGCAGTACTTC.

The chain couples TRBV18 to TRBJ1-4, with D possibly TRBD1 on 5 matching bases. This CDR3 contains 13 residues. V was pared by 4 bases and J by 8 bases, with 11 bases between. Per the germline V gene, CDR1 is KGHSH and CDR2 is LQKENI. CDR3 nucleotide sequence: TGTGCCAGCTCACGAGGACAAGGGGAAAAACTGTTTTTT. It encodes CASSRGQGEKLFF.